This T cell receptor (beta chain) emerged from a study of human T cells and chemical hapten exposure (dated by TCRdb to about 2021). Background for the entire study: For sensitization, 2% DPC in acetone was applied to a roughly 2 cm by roughly 2 cm area of upper inner arm skin. The patient cohort, mostly female, included alopecia areata with under or over 50% scalp involvement, alopecia totalis and alopecia universalis. Libraries were pooled for sequencing, and variation in per-sample TCR yields was attributed mainly to small differences in library volumes within the pool. Throughout the study period of approximately 23 weeks, patients also received therapeutic DPC doses to the scalp every week. Approximately 28 alopecia patients gave blood for TCR sequencing at one to four time points (pre-sensitization, 2, 6 and 24 weeks). Blood samples were taken from patients before sensitization (week 0) and then at 2, 6 and about 24 weeks after DPC sensitization. Patch testing was done on the upper back using Finn chambers containing 0.01% DPC, and results were scored after 6 days according to International Contact Dermatitis Research Group standards. Peripheral blood TCR repertoire changes were tracked in vivo in alopecia patients during primary and secondary sensitization to the hapten diphenylcyclopropenone (DPC).

The germline V gene gives CDR1 as ENHRY and CDR2 as SYGVKD. The CDR3 sequence holds 15 residues, the cysteine and phenylalanine included. Just CDR3 DNA is preserved here, 45 bases in frame from base 1. As to this clonotype: The antigen it recognizes is unknown. At one of its ends the junction is not consistent with the germline gene, which may arise from a read error.

The protocol used for the library was RACE. Sequencing used a NextSeq 500. During library preparation, unique molecular identifiers were attached to individual cDNA molecules so that TCRs could be counted quantitatively and reproducibly. From each blood RNA sample, both TCR alpha and TCR beta chains were sequenced. Under the source paper's analysis protocol: A median of about 100,000 TCRs per sample was observed, with a range of roughly 23,224 to 750,000. The Decombinator software suite was used to annotate the V, J and CDR3 of the TCR reads. For PS versus PT1 abundance plots, all samples were subsampled to the same number of TCRs (28,000). TCRs were defined as expanded if absent before sensitization and observed at least eight times at the 2-week time point. The public reads were reanalyzed by TCRdb: fastp trimming at Q25, MiXCR alignment, in-frame beta chains only. Duplicate CDR3 protein sequences are folded into a single record with the most common DNA and genes. Clone size and V and J calls follow TCRdb, not the original study. The sample table lists 75,000 to 100,000 distinct CDR3 sequences, 10% of them with a count of one. 2.2% of the sample is held by the ten biggest clonotypes.

Here is what the overall study found, with its caveats: Alopecia, a presumed autoimmune disease, was present in all patients, so the immune response of the patients might differ from that of healthy individuals. The number of TCRs above 1 in 1000 frequency did not change with DPC sensitization; there was no evidence of global repertoire structure alterations. Patch test score correlated positively with the number of PT1 expanded TCRs, reaching significance at thresholds 8, 16 and 32 but not at 4. After repeated subsampling, the strength of the expansion versus patch-test correlation and the threshold at which it became significant changed. Expanded TCRs formed significantly more large CDR3 similarity clusters than pre-sensitization or healthy control sets, consistent with antigen-driven responses.

Sample time point, as interpreted from the label and publication: patch test 1, 2 weeks after DPC sensitization. The label giving this sample's treatment or condition can be read as: therapeutic diphenylcyclopropenone sensitization with weekly scalp DPC. At each patch-test visit, blood was drawn before the patch test was applied. To be eligible, patients had to be aged 18 to 70, diagnosed with alopecia and judged suitable for DPC therapy, while pregnant patients were excluded. Unfractionated whole blood was collected in Tempus Blood RNA tubes, and total RNA was extracted from that blood. Recombination connected TRBV10-3 to TRBJ2-4, with the D gene not clear enough to name. The material was whole blood, obtained in connection with sensitization to the hapten diphenylcyclopropenone (DPC). The receptor comes from a middle-aged man with alopecia areata. Some clones in this sample may be carry-over from other donors' samples. The CDR3 in this case is CASSADSLAKNIQYF. Here is the DNA: TGTGCCAGCAGTGCTGACTCTTTAGCCAAAAACATTCAGTACTTC.